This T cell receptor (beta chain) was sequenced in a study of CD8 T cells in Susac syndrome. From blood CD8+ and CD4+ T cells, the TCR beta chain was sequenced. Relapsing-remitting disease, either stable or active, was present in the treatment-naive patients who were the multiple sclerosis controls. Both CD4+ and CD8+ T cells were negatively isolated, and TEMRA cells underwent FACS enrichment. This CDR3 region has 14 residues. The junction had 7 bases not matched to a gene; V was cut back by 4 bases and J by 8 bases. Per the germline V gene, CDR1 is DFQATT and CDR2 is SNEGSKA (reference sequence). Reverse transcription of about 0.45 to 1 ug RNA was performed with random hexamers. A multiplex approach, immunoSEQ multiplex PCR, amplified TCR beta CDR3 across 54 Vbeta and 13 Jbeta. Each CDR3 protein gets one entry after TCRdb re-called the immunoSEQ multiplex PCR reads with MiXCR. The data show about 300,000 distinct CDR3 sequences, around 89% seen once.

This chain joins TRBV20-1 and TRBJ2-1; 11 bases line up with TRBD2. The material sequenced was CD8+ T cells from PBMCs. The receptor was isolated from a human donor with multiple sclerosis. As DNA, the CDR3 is TGCAGTGCTACCCCCACTAGCGGGAGTGATGAGCAGTTCTTC. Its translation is CSATPTSGSDEQFF.